These 15 T cell receptor beta chains were all obtained from the same sample, sequenced in a study of control samples from healthy donors and cancer patients. Only in-frame clones appear in the TCRdb table, and some are missing; sequencing was by immunoSEQ multiplex PCR. This table holds approximately 100,000 clones, approximately 92% found once. The specimen was blood. All receptors derive from a human donor in good health. The donor label of this sample is uncertain.

This clone came up once. Here the CDR3 DNA reads TGTGCCAGCAGCCCGACAGGGAGCTCCTACAATGAGCAGTTCTTC. Its protein is CASSPTGSSYNEQFF. This chain connects TRBV3-1 (or the pseudogene TRBV3-2) to TRBJ2-1, with 7 bases matching TRBD1. V lost 4 bases, J lost 0 bases, and 3 bases stayed unmatched. Germline V gene data show CDR1 as LGHDT and CDR2 as YNNKEL (reference sequence). The CDR3 sequence is 15 residues long.

The rearrangement joins TRBV6-5 to TRBJ1-2, with 7 bases matching TRBD1. The CDR3 covers 13 residues. Trimming took 6 bases from V and 7 from J; bases not matched to a gene: 8. Germline V gene lookup returns CDR1 MNHEY and CDR2 SVGAGI. The CDR3 sequence is CASRRTGGGGYTF. CDR3 nucleotide sequence: TGTGCCAGCAGGAGGACAGGTGGAGGTGGCTACACCTTC.

This clone appeared a few times. J is TRBJ2-1 and V is TRBV11-3; TRBD1 aligns across 9 bases. The CDR3 runs to 15 residues. The ends lost 0 bases at V and 9 bases at J; junction bases unmatched: 6. Germline-derived CDR1 and CDR2 are SGHNT and YENEEA. The CDR3 nucleotides read TGTGCCAGCAGCTTAGAGGACGGGACAGGGAGTGAGCAGTTCTTC. Translation gives CASSLEDGTGSEQFF.

The chain recombines TRBV5-1 with TRBJ1-1; no clear D. Germline lookup yields CDR1 SGHRS and CDR2 YFSETQ. The CDR3 spans 15 residues. Trimming removed 0 bases from V and 1 base from J, with 10 bases in between. The CDR3 spells CASSLGGMGNTEAFF. The DNA of the CDR3 is TGCGCCAGCAGCTTGGGCGGGATGGGGAACACTGAAGCTTTCTTT.

The V gene is TRBV19, the J gene TRBJ2-1, with D perhaps TRBD1 or TRBD2 (5 bases each). Germline V lookup: CDR1 LNHDA, CDR2 SQIVND (reference sequence). This CDR3 spans 13 amino acids. Between the trimmed V and J ends, which lost 10 bases and 5 bases, there was a span of 15 bases. The CDR3 DNA sequence: TGTGCCACTCGGGACGTTCCCGACAATGAGCAGTTCTTC. It specifies CATRDVPDNEQFF.

This rearrangement joins TRBV7-9 to TRBJ2-3; D could derive from TRBD1 or TRBD2 (7 bases each). From germline, CDR1 is SEHNR and CDR2 FQNEAQ (reference sequence). The germline V and J ends were trimmed by 4 bases and 2 bases, with 13 bases remaining between them. CDR3 size: 15 residues. CDR3 in amino acids: CASSSGGDFTDTQYF. The CDR3, as DNA: TGTGCCAGCAGCTCAGGGGGGGACTTCACAGATACGCAGTATTTT. Variable domain in full (rest from reference TRBV7-9 and TRBJ2-3): DTGVSQNPRHKITKRGQNVTFRCDPISEHNRLYWYRQTLGQGPEFLTYFQNEAQLEKSRLLSDRFSAERPKGSFSTLEIQRTEQGDSAMYLCASSSGGDFTDTQYFGPGTRLTVL.

This clone has just one count. The chain recombines TRBV4-1 with TRBJ1-2; no reliable D call. Trimming took off 4 bases at V and 5 bases at J, with 11 bases between the two ends. This CDR3 region has 13 residues. Germline assignment: CDR1 MGHRA and CDR2 YSYEKL. The CDR3 reads CASSPFSGYGYTF. The CDR3 bases are TGCGCCAGCAGCCCCTTTTCTGGGTATGGCTACACCTTC.

This chain connects TRBV7-9 to TRBJ2-5; perhaps TRBD2 as D (6 bases). CDR3 length: 16 amino acids. Trimming stripped 3 bases from V and 5 bases from J, with 19 bases between. Germline CDR1 reads SEHNR; CDR2 reads FQNEAQ (reference sequence). In DNA form, the CDR3 reads TGTGCCAGCAGCTTCTCCGGGGGAGGACGGAGGGAGACCCAGTACTTC. As protein: CASSFSGGGRRETQYF.

The chain couples TRBV2 to TRBJ1-6; D not resolved. The germline V and J ends were trimmed by 9 bases and 0 bases, with 12 bases remaining between them. The V gene's germline CDR1 is SNHLY and CDR2 FYNNEI. The CDR3 length is 15 residues. The CDR3 protein is CARSDASSYNSPLHF. As DNA, the CDR3 is TGTGCCAGATCGGACGCGAGCTCCTATAATTCACCCCTCCACTTT. The entire variable domain, with the rest obtained from reference TRBV2 and TRBJ1-6, is as follows: EPEVTQTPSHQVTQMGQEVILRCVPISNHLYFYWYRQILGQKVEFLVSFYNNEISEKSEIFDDQFSVERPDGSNFTLKIRSTKLEDSAMYFCARSDASSYNSPLHFGNGTRLTVT.

V usage is TRBV6-5 and J usage is TRBJ1-3, with D possibly TRBD1 on 5 matching bases. Germline lookup yields CDR1 MNHEY and CDR2 SVGAGI. The CDR3 runs to 13 residues. With 8 bases removed from V and 0 bases from J, the gap between germline ends came to 8 bases. The CDR3 protein is CASVGVSGNTIYF. In DNA form, the CDR3 reads TGTGCCAGCGTGGGGGTCTCTGGAAACACCATATATTTT.

The chain uses TRBV11-2 and TRBJ1-2; D is ambiguous. The V gene's germline CDR1 is SGHAT and CDR2 FQNNGV. The CDR3 sequence is 13 residues long. Trimming removed 5 bases at V and 5 bases at J, with 12 bases between. CDR3 in amino acids: CASSPRSEYGYTF. The CDR3 bases are TGTGCCAGCAGCCCGAGAAGTGAATATGGCTACACCTTC. The full variable domain, rest sourced from reference TRBV11-2 and TRBJ1-2, is EAGVAQSPRYKIIEKRQSVAFWCNPISGHATLYWYQQILGQGPKLLIQFQNNGVVDDSQLPKDRFSAERLKGVDSTLKIQPAKLEDSAVYLCASSPRSEYGYTFGSGTRLTVV.

The chain couples TRBV30 to TRBJ1-1; the D is unclear. The V gene lost 5 bases and the J gene lost 3 bases, with 13 bases spanning the gap. Per germline, CDR1 GTSNPN and CDR2 SVGIG (reference sequence). CDR3 length equals 13 residues. The CDR3, as DNA: TGTGCCTGGGGTAAGGATTGGGACACTGAAGCTTTCTTT. Its translation: CAWGKDWDTEAFF.

This chain joins TRBV30 and TRBJ1-2, with D perhaps matching TRBD1 (5 bases). CDR3 length: 13 amino acids. With 2 bases removed from V and 6 bases from J, the gap between germline ends came to 13 bases. Germline-derived CDR1 and CDR2 are GTSNPN and SVGIG (reference sequence). This CDR3 reads CAWSPGQADGYTF. CDR3 nucleotides: TGTGCCTGGAGTCCGGGGCAGGCAGATGGCTACACCTTC.

The CDR3 bases are TGTGCCAGCACCCCACCTCCTTTCACTGAAGCTTTCTTT. Translation: CASTPPPFTEAFF. This chain links TRBV12-3 or TRBV12-4 with TRBJ1-1; no clear D. The CDR3 length is 13 residues. V dropped 7 bases and J dropped 4 bases, with 13 bases sitting between them.

The chain couples TRBV5-1 to TRBJ1-4, with D tentatively TRBD1 (5 bases). The V gene lost 0 bases and the J gene lost 5 bases, with 11 bases spanning the gap. Germline loops: CDR1 SGHRS, CDR2 YFSETQ. The CDR3 is made up of 15 amino acids. The CDR3 region is CASSLVGTGNEKLFF. The CDR3 DNA follows: TGCGCCAGCAGCTTGGTAGGGACGGGGAATGAAAAACTGTTTTTT.